The 10 T cell receptor beta chains in this list originate from one sample, sequenced in a study of blood T cell repertoires in COVID-19. Clones were sequenced by immunoSEQ multiplex PCR, and TCRdb holds only the in-frame ones, with some missing. The data hold 210,000 or so clones, with 85% to 90% observed a single time. Sequenced: peripheral blood. Receptors were obtained from a woman aged 45-65 years with acute or convalescent COVID-19.

The chain uses TRBV9 and TRBJ2-7, with D possibly being TRBD2 (5 bases). V lost 4 bases, J lost 3 bases, and 17 bases lay in between. This CDR3 comprises 15 residues. Germline assignment: CDR1 SGDLS and CDR2 YYNGEE. The CDR3 DNA reads as TGTGCCAGCAGCACTGAGGGAACCCTTTTCTACGAGCAGTACTTC. This codes for CASSTEGTLFYEQYF. Filled out from reference TRBV9 and TRBJ2-7, the complete variable domain reads DSGVTQTPKHLITATGQRVTLRCSPRSGDLSVYWYQQSLDQGLQFLIQYYNGEERAKGNILERFSAQQFPDLHSELNLSSLELGDSALYFCASSTEGTLFYEQYFGPGTRLTVT.

The chain joins TRBV13 to TRBJ2-2; 8 nucleotides agree with TRBD2. Germline loops: CDR1 PRHDT, CDR2 FYEKMQ (reference sequence). V was clipped by 8 bases and J by 0 bases; unmatched bases: 5. CDR3 length equals 15 residues. CDR3 in DNA: TGTGCCAGCGGCACACTAGCGGCGAACACCGGGGAGCTGTTTTTT. This sequence encodes CASGTLAANTGELFF.

The chain recombines TRBV5-1 with TRBJ2-3, with a possible D match to TRBD1 (5 bases). This CDR3 region has 16 residues. Trimming took off 4 bases at V and 3 bases at J, with 18 bases between the two ends. The germline CDR1 and CDR2 sequences are SGHRS and YFSETQ. The CDR3 region is CASSPWGYDSTDTQYF. In nucleotides, the CDR3 is TGCGCCAGCAGCCCATGGGGCTATGACAGTACAGATACGCAGTATTTT.

The chain recombines TRBV5-4 with TRBJ2-7; 7 nucleotides align to TRBD1. Germline assignment: CDR1 SGHNT and CDR2 YYREEE (reference sequence). This CDR3 is built from 15 residues. After removal of 0 bases from V and 3 bases from J, the junction contained 6 bases not matched to a gene. This chain's CDR3 is CASSLGFGTVYEQYF. The CDR3 DNA sequence: TGTGCCAGCAGCTTGGGCTTCGGGACAGTCTACGAGCAGTACTTC.

The chain has TRBV19 and TRBJ2-1, with 9 bases aligning to TRBD2. This CDR3 has 15 amino acids. After removal of 6 bases from V and 5 bases from J, the junction contained 8 bases not matched to a gene. CDR1 is LNHDA, CDR2 SQIVND, per germline (reference sequence). CDR3 loop: CASSDQAGGDNEQFF. The CDR3 DNA reads TGTGCCAGTAGCGACCAAGCGGGGGGTGACAATGAGCAGTTCTTC.

The chain combines TRBV7-8 with TRBJ1-2; D is undetermined. The CDR3 is 14 amino acids. CDR1 and CDR2 (germline): SGHVS, FQNEAQ. Trimming cost V 1 base and J 6 bases, with 12 bases left between them. CDR3 coding DNA: TGTGCCAGCAGCTTAGAAGCGGGATACCATGGCTACACCTTC. Translating gives CASSLEAGYHGYTF.

The rearrangement uses TRBV7-2 and TRBJ2-3; 7 bases agree with TRBD2. Trimming removed 2 bases from V and 5 bases from J; junction bases left unmatched: 13. The CDR3 loop spans 17 amino acids. CDR1 and CDR2 from the germline V gene are SGHTA and FQGNSA. In nucleotides, the CDR3 is TGTGCCAGCAGCTTAAGCGGGGCGGTAGGGTTAGGAGATACGCAGTATTTT. It codes for CASSLSGAVGLGDTQYF.

The chain uses TRBV7-2 and TRBJ2-1, with 7 bases matching TRBD2. The CDR3 has 15 amino acids. From germline, CDR1 is SGHTA and CDR2 FQGNSA. The V and J ends lost 2 bases and 9 bases, in that order; junction bases with no gene match: 10. DNA for the CDR3: TGTGCCAGCAGCTTAACGTCCGCGGGAGCGATTGAGCAGTTCTTC. Protein sequence: CASSLTSAGAIEQFF.

A word on this clone: An end of the junction does not agree with germline; a read error may underlie this. CDR3 DNA sequence: TGTGCCAGTAGCATAGGGAGGAGGGGCAATCAGCCCCAGCATTTT. This gives the protein CASSIGRRGNQPQHF. V usage is TRBV19 and J usage is TRBJ1-5; D uncertain. The CDR3 contains 15 residues. CDR1 and CDR2 from the germline V gene are LNHDA and SQIVND (reference sequence).

V and J are TRBV4-3 and TRBJ2-4; D unresolved. The CDR3 is 14 amino acids. V was trimmed by 0 bases and J by 0 bases, leaving 3 bases between them. The germline CDR1 and CDR2 sequences are LGHNA and YSLEER. In nucleotides, the CDR3 is TGCGCCAGCAGCCAAGAACTAGCCAAAAACATTCAGTACTTC. Translating gives CASSQELAKNIQYF.